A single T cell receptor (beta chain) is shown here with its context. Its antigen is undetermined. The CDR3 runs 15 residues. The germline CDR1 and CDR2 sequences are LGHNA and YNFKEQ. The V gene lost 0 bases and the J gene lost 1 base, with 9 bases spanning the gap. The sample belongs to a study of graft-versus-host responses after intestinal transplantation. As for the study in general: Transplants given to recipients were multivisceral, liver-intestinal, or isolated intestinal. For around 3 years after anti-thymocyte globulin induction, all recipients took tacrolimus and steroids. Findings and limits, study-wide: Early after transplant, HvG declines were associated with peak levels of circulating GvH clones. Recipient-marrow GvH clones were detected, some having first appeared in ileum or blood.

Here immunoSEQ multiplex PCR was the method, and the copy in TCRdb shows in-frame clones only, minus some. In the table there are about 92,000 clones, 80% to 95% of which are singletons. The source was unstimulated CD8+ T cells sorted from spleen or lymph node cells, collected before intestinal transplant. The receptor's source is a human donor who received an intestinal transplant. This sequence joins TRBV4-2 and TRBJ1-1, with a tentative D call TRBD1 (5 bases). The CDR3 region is CASSQERGENTEAFF. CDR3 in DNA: TGTGCCAGCAGCCAAGAGCGGGGGGAGAACACTGAAGCTTTCTTT.